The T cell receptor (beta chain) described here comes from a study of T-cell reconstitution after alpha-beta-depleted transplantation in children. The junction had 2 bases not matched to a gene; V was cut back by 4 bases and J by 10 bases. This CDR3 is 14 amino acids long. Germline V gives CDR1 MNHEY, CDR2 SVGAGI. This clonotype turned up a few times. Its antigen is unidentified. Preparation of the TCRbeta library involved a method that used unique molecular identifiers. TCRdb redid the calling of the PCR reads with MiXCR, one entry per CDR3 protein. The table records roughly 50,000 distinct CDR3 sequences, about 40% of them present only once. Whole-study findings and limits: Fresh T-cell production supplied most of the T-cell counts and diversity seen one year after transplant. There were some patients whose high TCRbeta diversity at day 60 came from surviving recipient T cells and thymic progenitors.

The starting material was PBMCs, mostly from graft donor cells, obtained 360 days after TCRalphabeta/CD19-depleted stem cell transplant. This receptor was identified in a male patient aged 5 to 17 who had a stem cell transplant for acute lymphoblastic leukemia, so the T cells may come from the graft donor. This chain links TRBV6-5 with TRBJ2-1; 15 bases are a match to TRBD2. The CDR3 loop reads CASSWGLAGGEQFF. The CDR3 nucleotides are TGTGCCAGCAGTTGGGGACTAGCGGGAGGAGAGCAGTTCTTC.